What follows is one T cell receptor (beta chain) and its context. The target antigen is unknown. This CDR3 is 15 amino acids long. Losses at the gene ends were 4 bases for V and 4 bases for J; bases not matched to a gene: 7. CDR1 and CDR2 (germline): SGHRS, YFSETQ. The entirety of the isolated RNA underwent reverse transcription, so expressed TCRB transcripts were sequenced. The table came from immunoSEQ multiplex PCR; TCRdb's copy has only in-frame clones and leaves some out. The sample holds 45,000 to 60,000 clones; 50% to 75% are singletons and the top ten take approximately 0.29%. These data are taken from a study of beta chain features in type 1 diabetes. Findings of the study overall: Among patients with Type 1 diabetes, TCRB CDR3s were moderately but significantly shorter in every one of the four CD4+ subsets.

The TCR sequence derives from a woman in her 30s with type 1 diabetes. Material: stem cell memory CD4+ T cells from blood. The rearrangement links TRBV5-1 to TRBJ2-1; 8 bases line up with TRBD2. The CDR3 region is CASSITSGLYNEQFF. Written as DNA, the CDR3 is TGCGCCAGCAGCATCACTAGCGGACTATACAATGAGCAGTTCTTC.